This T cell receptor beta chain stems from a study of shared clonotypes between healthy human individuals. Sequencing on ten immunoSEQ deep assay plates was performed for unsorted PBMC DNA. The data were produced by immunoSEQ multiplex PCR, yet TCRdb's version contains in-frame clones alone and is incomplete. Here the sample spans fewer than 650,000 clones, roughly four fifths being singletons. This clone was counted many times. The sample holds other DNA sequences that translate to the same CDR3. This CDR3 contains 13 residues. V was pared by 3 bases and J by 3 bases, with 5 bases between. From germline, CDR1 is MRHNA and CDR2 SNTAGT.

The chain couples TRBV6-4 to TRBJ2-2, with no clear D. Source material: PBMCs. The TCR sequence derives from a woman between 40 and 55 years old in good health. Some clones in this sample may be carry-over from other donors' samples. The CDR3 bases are TGTGCCAGCAGTGAAGGTGACACCGGGGAGCTGTTTTTT. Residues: CASSEGDTGELFF.